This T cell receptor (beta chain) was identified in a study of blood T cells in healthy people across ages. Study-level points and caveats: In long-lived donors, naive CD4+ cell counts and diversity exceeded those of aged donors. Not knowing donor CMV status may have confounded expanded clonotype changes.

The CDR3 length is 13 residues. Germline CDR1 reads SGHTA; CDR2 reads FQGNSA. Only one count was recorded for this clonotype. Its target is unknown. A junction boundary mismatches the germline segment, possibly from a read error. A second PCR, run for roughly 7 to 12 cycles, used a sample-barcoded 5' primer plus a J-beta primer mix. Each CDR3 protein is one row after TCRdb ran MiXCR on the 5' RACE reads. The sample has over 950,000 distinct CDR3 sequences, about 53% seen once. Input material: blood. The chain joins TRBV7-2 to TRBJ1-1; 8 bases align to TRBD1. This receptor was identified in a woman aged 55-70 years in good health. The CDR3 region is CAGSGTGYTEAFF. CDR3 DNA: TGTGCCGGCAGCGGGACAGGTTACACTGAAGCTTTCTTT.